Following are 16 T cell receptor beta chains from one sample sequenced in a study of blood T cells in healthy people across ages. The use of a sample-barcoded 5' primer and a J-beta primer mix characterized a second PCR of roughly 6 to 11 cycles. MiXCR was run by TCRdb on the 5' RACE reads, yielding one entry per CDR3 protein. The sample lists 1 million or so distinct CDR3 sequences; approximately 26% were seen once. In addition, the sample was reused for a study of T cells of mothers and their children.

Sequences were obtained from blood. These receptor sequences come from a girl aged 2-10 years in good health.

The CDR3 loop is CASSQVTWTAFSGNTIYF. In DNA form, the CDR3 reads TGCGCCAGCAGCCAAGTGACTTGGACAGCCTTCTCTGGAAACACCATATATTTT. V is TRBV4-1 and J is TRBJ1-3; D is possibly TRBD1 (6 bases). Per the germline V gene, CDR1 is MGHRA and CDR2 is YSYEKL. The CDR3 extends over 18 amino acids. Trimming removed 1 base at V and 0 bases at J, with 16 bases between.

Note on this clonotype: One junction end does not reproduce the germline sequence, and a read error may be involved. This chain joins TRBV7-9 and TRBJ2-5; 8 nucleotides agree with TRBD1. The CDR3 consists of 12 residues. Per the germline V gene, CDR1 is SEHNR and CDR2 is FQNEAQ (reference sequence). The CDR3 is CASSSLEDRAHF. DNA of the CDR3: TGTGCCAGCAGCTCTCTCGAGGACAGGGCCCATTTC.

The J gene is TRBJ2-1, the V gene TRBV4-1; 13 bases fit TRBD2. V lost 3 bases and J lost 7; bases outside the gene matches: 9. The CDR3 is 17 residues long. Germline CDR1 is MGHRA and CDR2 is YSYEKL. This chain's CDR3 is CASSQVPGLAGPNEQFF. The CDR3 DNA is TGCGCCAGCAGCCAGGTACCGGGACTAGCGGGACCGAATGAGCAGTTCTTC.

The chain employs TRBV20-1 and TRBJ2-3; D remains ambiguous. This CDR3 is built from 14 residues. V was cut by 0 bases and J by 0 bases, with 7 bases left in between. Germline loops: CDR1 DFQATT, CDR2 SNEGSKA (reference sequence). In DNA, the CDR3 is TGCAGTGCTAGAGATCTGGGAAGCACAGATACGCAGTATTTT. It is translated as CSARDLGSTDTQYF.

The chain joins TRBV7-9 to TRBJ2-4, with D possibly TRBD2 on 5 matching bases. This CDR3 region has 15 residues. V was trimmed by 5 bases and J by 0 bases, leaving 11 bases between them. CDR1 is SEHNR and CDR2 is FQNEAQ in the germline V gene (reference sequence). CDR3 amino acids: CASSSDGIAKNIQYF. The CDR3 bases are TGTGCCAGCAGCAGCGACGGGATAGCCAAAAACATTCAGTACTTC. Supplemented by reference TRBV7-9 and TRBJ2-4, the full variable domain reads DTGVSQNPRHKITKRGQNVTFRCDPISEHNRLYWYRQTLGQGPEFLTYFQNEAQLEKSRLLSDRFSAERPKGSFSTLEIQRTEQGDSAMYLCASSSDGIAKNIQYFGAGTRLSVL.

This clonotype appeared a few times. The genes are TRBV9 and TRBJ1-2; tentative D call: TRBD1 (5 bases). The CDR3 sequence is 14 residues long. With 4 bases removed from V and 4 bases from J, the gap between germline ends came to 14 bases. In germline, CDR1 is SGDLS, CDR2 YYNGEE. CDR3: CASSPTGRVYGYTF. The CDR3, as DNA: TGTGCCAGCAGCCCTACGGGACGGGTCTATGGCTACACCTTC.

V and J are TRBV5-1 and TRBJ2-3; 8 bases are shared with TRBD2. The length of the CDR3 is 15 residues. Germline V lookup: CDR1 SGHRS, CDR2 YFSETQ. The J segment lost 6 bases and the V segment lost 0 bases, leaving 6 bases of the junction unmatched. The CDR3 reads CASSLVSGISDTQYF. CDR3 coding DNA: TGCGCCAGCAGCTTGGTTAGCGGGATCAGTGATACGCAGTATTTT.

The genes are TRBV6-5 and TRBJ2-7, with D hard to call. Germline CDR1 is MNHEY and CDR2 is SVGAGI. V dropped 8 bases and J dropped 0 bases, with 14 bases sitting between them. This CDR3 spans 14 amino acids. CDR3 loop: CASHEKSSSYEQYF. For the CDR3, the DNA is TGTGCCAGCCATGAAAAGTCCAGCTCCTACGAGCAGTACTTC.

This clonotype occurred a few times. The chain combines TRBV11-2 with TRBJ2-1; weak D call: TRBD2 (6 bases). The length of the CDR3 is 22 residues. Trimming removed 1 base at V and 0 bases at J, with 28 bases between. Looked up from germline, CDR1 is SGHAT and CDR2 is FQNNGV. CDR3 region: CASSLVLGVPSDLTSSYNEQFF. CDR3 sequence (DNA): TGTGCCAGCAGCTTAGTATTAGGCGTTCCTAGCGACTTAACGAGCTCCTACAATGAGCAGTTCTTC.

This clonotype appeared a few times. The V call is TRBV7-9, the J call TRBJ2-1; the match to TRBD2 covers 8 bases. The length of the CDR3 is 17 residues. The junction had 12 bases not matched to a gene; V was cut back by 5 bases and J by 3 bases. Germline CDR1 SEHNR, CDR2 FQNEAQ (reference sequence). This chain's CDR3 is CASSPPTGGLVYNEQFF. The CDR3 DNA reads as TGTGCCAGCAGCCCACCAACGGGGGGACTAGTCTACAATGAGCAGTTCTTC.

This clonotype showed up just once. Written as DNA, the CDR3 is TGCAGTGCTAGGCGGGTCTTGGAGGGGGCCTACACAGATACGCAGTATTTT. Translated: CSARRVLEGAYTDTQYF. The chain couples TRBV20-1 to TRBJ2-3, with D tentatively TRBD1 (7 bases). V dropped 3 bases and J dropped 2 bases, with 21 bases sitting between them. This CDR3 has 17 amino acids. The germline V gene encodes CDR1 DFQATT and CDR2 SNEGSKA (reference sequence).

In DNA form, the CDR3 reads TGCAGTGCAAGGCAGGGTACTGAAGCTTTCTTT. Translated: CSARQGTEAFF. J is TRBJ1-1 and V is TRBV20-1, with D possibly being TRBD1 (5 bases). The germline V gene encodes CDR1 DFQATT and CDR2 SNEGSKA (reference sequence). Deletions cut 6 bases from V and 5 bases from J, with 10 bases between. The CDR3 length is 11 residues.

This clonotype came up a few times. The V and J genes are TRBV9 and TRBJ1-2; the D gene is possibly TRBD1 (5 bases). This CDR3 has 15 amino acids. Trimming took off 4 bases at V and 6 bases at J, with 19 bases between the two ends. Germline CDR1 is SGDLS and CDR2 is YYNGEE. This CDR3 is CASSLGPYGDDGYTF. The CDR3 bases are TGTGCCAGCAGCCTGGGACCGTACGGGGATGATGGCTACACCTTC.

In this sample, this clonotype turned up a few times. DNA of the CDR3: TGTGCCAGCAGCCAAGGTCCCGGGACAGAAATGGGCGGAGGCTACACCTTC. Translating gives CASSQGPGTEMGGGYTF. The chain couples TRBV4-2 to TRBJ1-2, with 7 bases matching TRBD1. Trimming at V came to 1 base and at J to 8 bases, leaving 16 bases not matched to a gene. Germline CDR1 reads LGHNA; CDR2 reads YNFKEQ. The CDR3 consists of 17 residues.

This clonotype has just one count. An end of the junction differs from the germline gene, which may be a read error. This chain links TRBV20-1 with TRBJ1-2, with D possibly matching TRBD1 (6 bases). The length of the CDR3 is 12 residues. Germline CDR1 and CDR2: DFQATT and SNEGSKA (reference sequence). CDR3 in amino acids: CRASRTDHGYTF. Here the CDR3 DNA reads TGCAGAGCTAGTAGGACAGACCATGGCTACACCTTC.

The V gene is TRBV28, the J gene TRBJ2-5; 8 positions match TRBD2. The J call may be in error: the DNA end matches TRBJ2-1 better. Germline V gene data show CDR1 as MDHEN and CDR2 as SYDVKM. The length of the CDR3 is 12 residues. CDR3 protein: CAGGAGVREQFF. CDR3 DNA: TGTGCCGGAGGAGCGGGAGTCAGGGAGCAGTTCTTC.